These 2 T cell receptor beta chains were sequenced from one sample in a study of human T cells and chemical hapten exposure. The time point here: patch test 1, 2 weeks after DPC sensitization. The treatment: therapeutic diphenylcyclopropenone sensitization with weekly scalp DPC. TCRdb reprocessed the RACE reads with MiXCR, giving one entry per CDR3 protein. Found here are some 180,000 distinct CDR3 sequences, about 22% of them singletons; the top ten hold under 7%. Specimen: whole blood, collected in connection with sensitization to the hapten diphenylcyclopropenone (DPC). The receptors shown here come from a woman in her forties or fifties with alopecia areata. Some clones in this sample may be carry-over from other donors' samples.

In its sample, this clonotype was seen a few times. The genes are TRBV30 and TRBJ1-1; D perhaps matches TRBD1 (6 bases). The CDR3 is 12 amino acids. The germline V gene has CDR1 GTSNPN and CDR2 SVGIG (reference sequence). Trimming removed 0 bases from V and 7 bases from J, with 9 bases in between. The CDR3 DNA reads TGTGCCTGGAGTGTGACAGGTGGTGAAGCTTTCTTT. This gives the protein CAWSVTGGEAFF.

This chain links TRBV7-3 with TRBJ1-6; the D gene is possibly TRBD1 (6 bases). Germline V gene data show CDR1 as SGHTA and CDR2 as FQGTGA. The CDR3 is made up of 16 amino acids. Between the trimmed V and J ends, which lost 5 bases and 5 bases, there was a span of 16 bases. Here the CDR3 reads CASSTRGGANNSPLHF. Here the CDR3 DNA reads TGTGCCAGCAGCACCCGGGGGGGGGCGAATAATTCACCCCTCCACTTT. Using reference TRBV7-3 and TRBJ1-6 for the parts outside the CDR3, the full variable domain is GAGVSQTPSNKVTEKGKYVELRCDPISGHTALYWYRQSLGQGPEFLIYFQGTGAADDSGLPNDRFFAVRPEGSVSTLKIQRTERGDSAVYLCASSTRGGANNSPLHFGNGTRLTVT.